The subject of this entry is one TCR beta chain. This sample was included in a study of blood T cell repertoires in COVID-19. Across the whole study: Both acute and convalescent COVID-19 samples were obtained from the United States, Italy and Spain. Nucleic acid was either cDNA or gDNA, and it came from T cells, B-cell-depleted T cells, or PBMCs.

Per the study methods: Reference gene primer amplification in the assay estimated nucleated cell counts. The assay was immunoSEQ multiplex PCR, and TCRdb's table has in-frame clones only and misses some. That table gives V, J and clone size, and the DNA gave D and trimming. The sample holds some 70,000 clones, just over 85% seen once. The CDR3 has 17 amino acids. V lost 6 bases and J lost 0; bases outside the gene matches: 10. Germline V gene data show CDR1 as MRHNA and CDR2 as SNTAGT. The clonotype originates from a woman aged 55-75 years with acute or convalescent COVID-19. The V gene is TRBV6-4, the J gene TRBJ2-2; 7 nucleotides agree with TRBD2. The sequenced sample was peripheral blood. DNA for the CDR3: TGTGCCAGCAGCGAATACCCGCGGGGGTCGAACACCGGGGAGCTGTTTTTT. Amino acid sequence: CASSEYPRGSNTGELFF.